A single sample gave rise to the 21 T cell receptor beta chains below, sequenced in a study of PD-L1 blockade in urothelial cancer. Only in-frame clones appear in the TCRdb table, and some are missing; sequencing was by immunoSEQ multiplex PCR. The sample contains roughly 44,000 clones, approximately 82% of which appear only once. The input for sequencing was PBMCs, taken around atezolizumab (anti-PD-L1) treatment. The receptors come from a man between 65 and 80 years old with urothelial cancer.

In its sample, this clone was seen a few times. The V gene is TRBV5-4, the J gene TRBJ2-1; the match to TRBD2 covers 7 bases. V dropped 0 bases and J dropped 9; count of bases not matched to a gene: 3. The CDR3 loop spans 13 amino acids. Per the germline V gene, CDR1 is SGHNT and CDR2 is YYREEE (reference sequence). This chain's CDR3 is CASSLGTRGEQFF. As DNA, the CDR3 is TGTGCCAGCAGCTTGGGGACTAGAGGTGAGCAGTTCTTC. Filled out from reference TRBV5-4 and TRBJ2-1, the complete variable domain reads ETGVTQSPTHLIKTRGQQVTLRCSSQSGHNTVSWYQQALGQGPQFIFQYYREEENGRGNFPPRFSGLQFPNYSSELNVNALELDDSALYLCASSLGTRGEQFFGPGTRLTVL.

The V and J genes are TRBV19 and TRBJ1-3; TRBD1 matches at 7 bases. The CDR3 runs 17 residues. After removal of 2 bases from V and 3 bases from J, the junction contained 10 bases not matched to a gene. The germline V gene encodes CDR1 LNHDA and CDR2 SQIVND (reference sequence). The CDR3 loop reads CASSITPPRGYGNTIYF. The DNA for the CDR3 is TGTGCCAGTAGTATAACCCCTCCCAGGGGGTATGGAAACACCATATATTTT.

V and J are TRBV2 and TRBJ1-5, with a weak D call TRBD1 (5 bases). This CDR3 spans 13 amino acids. V dropped 8 bases and J dropped 5 bases, with 13 bases sitting between them. Germline V gene sequence: CDR1 SNHLY, CDR2 FYNNEI. CDR3 DNA sequence: TGTGCCAGCGCAGGGTCTCCTGATCAGCCCCAGCATTTT. Protein sequence: CASAGSPDQPQHF.

This rearrangement joins TRBV5-1 to TRBJ1-3; TRBD1 matches 11 bases. CDR3 length: 16 residues. Germline V gene lookup returns CDR1 SGHRS and CDR2 YFSETQ. V dropped 3 bases and J dropped 3; count of bases not matched to a gene: 5. As DNA, the CDR3 is TGCGCCAGCAGCTCCGGACAGGGGGCAGGTGGAAACACCATATATTTT. Amino acid sequence: CASSSGQGAGGNTIYF.

This sequence joins TRBV19 and TRBJ1-5; D perhaps matches TRBD1 (6 bases). The germline V gene encodes CDR1 LNHDA and CDR2 SQIVND (reference sequence). The CDR3 sequence is 14 residues long. V lost 4 bases, J lost 4 bases, and 11 bases lay in between. As DNA, the CDR3 is TGTGCCAGTAGTAGGGGGCGGGGGAATCAGCCCCAGCATTTT. Amino acid sequence: CASSRGRGNQPQHF.

The chain couples TRBV27 to TRBJ2-5; TRBD2 agrees at 8 bases. After removal of 5 bases from V and 5 bases from J, the junction contained 1 base not matched to a gene. This CDR3 spans 12 amino acids. The germline V gene encodes CDR1 MNHEY and CDR2 SMNVEV (reference sequence). Written as DNA, the CDR3 is TGTGCCAGCAGTCCGGGGGGGGAGACCCAGTACTTC. The encoded protein is CASSPGGETQYF.

This chain uses TRBV2 with TRBJ2-1; 12 bases line up with TRBD2. The V gene end was trimmed by 6 bases and the J gene end by 12 bases; junction bases not matched to a gene: 12. Per germline, CDR1 SNHLY and CDR2 FYNNEI. The CDR3 loop spans 15 amino acids. CDR3 residues: CASSATSSGREGQFF. CDR3 nucleotides: TGTGCCAGCAGCGCTACCTCTAGCGGGAGGGAGGGGCAGTTCTTC.

J is TRBJ1-2 and V is TRBV30, with D unclear. This CDR3 comprises 11 residues. Trimming took off 8 bases at V and 6 bases at J, with 13 bases between the two ends. The V gene's germline CDR1 is GTSNPN and CDR2 SVGIG (reference sequence). CDR3: CASPTADGYTF. CDR3 bases: TGTGCCAGCCCAACCGCGGATGGCTACACCTTC.

CDR3 sequence reads: CASSVRLVGNEQFF. The CDR3 DNA reads as TGTGCCAGCAGCGTAAGGCTAGTGGGCAATGAGCAGTTCTTC. The chain joins TRBV9 to TRBJ2-1; D not resolved. With 1 base removed from V and 6 bases from J, the gap between germline ends came to 11 bases. The CDR3 loop spans 14 amino acids. From germline, CDR1 is SGDLS and CDR2 YYNGEE.

J is TRBJ2-3 and V is TRBV28; 7 bases match TRBD2. The junction had 4 bases not matched to a gene; V was cut back by 6 bases and J by 1 base. CDR1 MDHEN and CDR2 SYDVKM come from the germline V gene. The CDR3 loop spans 14 amino acids. The CDR3 sequence: CASRSGGGTDTQYF. CDR3 nucleotide sequence: TGTGCCAGCAGAAGTGGGGGGGGCACAGATACGCAGTATTTT. The complete variable domain, with remaining parts taken from reference TRBV28 and TRBJ2-3, reads DVKVTQSSRYLVKRTGEKVFLECVQDMDHENMFWYRQDPGLGLRLIYFSYDVKMKEKGDIPEGYSVSREKKERFSLILESASTNQTSMYLCASRSGGGTDTQYFGPGTRLTVL.

The rearrangement uses TRBV5-1 and TRBJ2-1, with 13 bases matching TRBD2. The germline gives CDR1 SGHRS, CDR2 YFSETQ. After removal of 7 bases from V and 6 bases from J, the junction contained 10 bases not matched to a gene. The CDR3 runs to 16 residues. Here the CDR3 DNA reads TGCGCCAGCTCGATAGGTGGGACTAGCGGGACCAATGAGCAGTTCTTC. Translated, it gives CASSIGGTSGTNEQFF.

This clone was found once. The chain has TRBV2 and TRBJ1-2; D is possibly TRBD1 (6 bases). CDR1 is SNHLY, CDR2 FYNNEI, per germline. V was pared by 0 bases and J by 7 bases, with 15 bases between. This CDR3 has 15 amino acids. CDR3 sequence: CASSEANGGSGGYTF. The DNA for the CDR3 is TGTGCCAGCAGTGAAGCGAATGGGGGCTCGGGTGGCTACACCTTC.

V gene TRBV2 combines with J gene TRBJ2-5, with 7 bases identical to TRBD1. The CDR3 runs to 15 residues. With 6 bases clipped from V and 5 bases from J, the junction kept 12 bases outside the gene matches. Germline V gene sequence: CDR1 SNHLY, CDR2 FYNNEI. Here the CDR3 DNA reads TGTGCCAGCAGAACCGACAGGGCCCCGAGCGAGACCCAGTACTTC. This gives the protein CASRTDRAPSETQYF.

The V call is TRBV28, the J call TRBJ1-2, with a weak D call TRBD1 (6 bases). V was cut by 6 bases and J by 1 base, with 15 bases left in between. Germline V gene sequence: CDR1 MDHEN, CDR2 SYDVKM. The CDR3 loop spans 15 amino acids. CDR3 nucleotide sequence: TGTGCCAGCAGAGAGGACAGATCAAATAACTATGGCTACACCTTC. This codes for CASREDRSNNYGYTF.

The V call is TRBV7-6, the J call TRBJ1-2; D call uncertain. The CDR3 has 13 amino acids. V lost 5 bases, J lost 8 bases, and 15 bases lay in between. Per germline, CDR1 SGHVS and CDR2 FNYEAQ. For the CDR3, the DNA is TGTGCCAGCAGCACCAGCCCCGACGGGGGCTACACCTTC. It translates to CASSTSPDGGYTF.

This chain uses TRBV7-2 with TRBJ2-3, with 7 bases aligning to TRBD2. The CDR3 loop spans 14 amino acids. V gave up 1 base and J gave up 6 bases; unmatched junction bases: 4. Germline V CDR1 and CDR2: SGHTA, FQGNSA. The CDR3 loop is CASSLGGSQDTQYF. CDR3 nucleotides: TGTGCCAGCAGCTTAGGCGGGAGTCAGGATACGCAGTATTTT.

Written as DNA, the CDR3 is TGCGCCAGCAGCCTCGGGGAGCGGGATGGCTACACCTTC. Translation gives CASSLGERDGYTF. The chain links TRBV5-1 to TRBJ1-2; D gene unclear. With 4 bases removed from V and 6 bases from J, the gap between germline ends came to 13 bases. Per the germline V gene, CDR1 is SGHRS and CDR2 is YFSETQ. The CDR3 consists of 13 residues.

There are a few counts of this clone. CDR3 amino acids: CASSPRLAGVGELFF. The CDR3 region has the DNA TGTGCCAGCAGTCCGCGACTAGCGGGAGTCGGGGAGCTGTTTTTT. The chain employs TRBV28 and TRBJ2-2; 12 bases map to TRBD2. CDR3 length: 15 residues. The germline CDR1 and CDR2 sequences are MDHEN and SYDVKM. The J segment lost 7 bases and the V segment lost 5 bases, leaving 5 bases of the junction unmatched. The full variable domain, in which reference TRBV28 and TRBJ2-2 provide the parts outside the CDR3, is DVKVTQSSRYLVKRTGEKVFLECVQDMDHENMFWYRQDPGLGLRLIYFSYDVKMKEKGDIPEGYSVSREKKERFSLILESASTNQTSMYLCASSPRLAGVGELFFGEGSRLTVL.

The rearrangement joins TRBV10-3 to TRBJ2-5, with D possibly TRBD1 on 5 matching bases. Germline V CDR1 and CDR2: ENHRY, SYGVKD. The CDR3 runs to 15 residues. V was shortened by 0 bases and J by 1 base, with 9 bases between the two germline ends. CDR3 in amino acids: CAISESGRVQETQYF. In nucleotides, the CDR3 is TGTGCCATCAGTGAGTCGGGCAGGGTCCAAGAGACCCAGTACTTC.

A remark on this clone: Additional DNA sequences in this sample encode the identical CDR3. The chain is built from TRBV5-1 and TRBJ2-5; a possible D gene is TRBD1 (7 bases). Trimming removed 7 bases from V and 3 bases from J, with 16 bases in between. From germline, CDR1 is SGHRS and CDR2 YFSETQ. The CDR3 sequence is 14 residues long. The CDR3 DNA reads as TGCGCCAGCCGCAGGGGGGCGCTCGAAGAGACCCAGTACTTC. Encoded protein: CASRRGALEETQYF.

The J gene is TRBJ1-2, the V gene TRBV9, with a tentative D call TRBD1 (5 bases). Trimming removed 1 base from V and 2 bases from J, with 6 bases in between. This CDR3 has 13 residues. Germline V gene sequence: CDR1 SGDLS, CDR2 YYNGEE. CDR3: CASSVNRNYGYTF. CDR3 DNA sequence: TGTGCCAGCAGCGTAAACAGGAACTATGGCTACACCTTC.